In this sample, the clone carrying this T cell receptor beta chain turned up a few times. In the study's own analysis: Amplification of reference gene primers was used by the study to estimate nucleated cell counts. TCRdb's table, derived via immunoSEQ multiplex PCR, lists solely in-frame clones and lacks some. V and J calls and clone size are as listed in that table; D and trimming were resolved from the DNA. The profile shows roughly 230,000 clones, around four fifths of them singletons. Germline CDR1 reads SGHNT; CDR2 reads YENEEA. This CDR3 comprises 15 residues. With V trimmed by 1 base and J by 2 bases, 4 bases remained unmatched. This specimen belongs to a study of blood T cell repertoires in COVID-19.

The source of this sequence is a woman aged 55-69 years with active or convalescent COVID-19. The chain has TRBV11-3 and TRBJ2-7; 8 bases line up with TRBD1. What was sequenced was peripheral blood. The CDR3 sequence is CASSLGGTGAYEQYF. The CDR3 DNA reads TGTGCCAGCAGCTTAGGCGGGACAGGTGCCTACGAGCAGTACTTC.